The 30 T cell receptor beta chains presented below share a single source sample, sequenced in a study of vaccination effects on CD4 cells after COVID-19. These receptors have no identified antigens. After expansion with viral peptide pools in the ViraFEST assay, antigen-specific CD4+ T cells were sequenced. A roughly ten-day culture period preceded the isolation of CD4+ T cells. Prior SARS-CoV-2 infection was absent in the vaccine recipients, as shown by negative nucleocapsid antibodies. The method was immunoSEQ multiplex PCR; TCRdb's version includes in-frame clones alone and lacks a portion of them. Among roughly 75,000 clones listed, approximately 70% were seen once. This specimen was CD4+ T cells from PBMCs cultured with HCoV-OC43 spike peptides, taken before COVID-19 vaccination. Subset in this sample: HCoV-OC43 spike overlapping peptide pool stimulation. The receptors originated from a human donor who received a COVID-19 vaccine.

The genes are TRBV5-5 and TRBJ2-1; TRBD1 is a possible D gene (6 bases). CDR3 length: 15 amino acids. Germline V gives CDR1 SGHKS, CDR2 YYEKEE (reference sequence). V was shortened by 4 bases and J by 1 base, with 12 bases between the two germline ends. The CDR3 DNA reads TGTGCCAGCAGCACGGACAGTGGATCCTACAATGAGCAGTTCTTC. Its protein is CASSTDSGSYNEQFF.

J is TRBJ2-3 and V is TRBV10-3; maybe TRBD2 (5 bases). The germline V gene encodes CDR1 ENHRY and CDR2 SYGVKD. The CDR3 contains 16 residues. With 8 bases removed from V and 3 bases from J, the gap between germline ends came to 21 bases. CDR3 sequence (DNA): TGTGCCATCTCAAGAACCGATACTAGAGGAACAGATACGCAGTATTTT. This sequence encodes CAISRTDTRGTDTQYF.

This clone occurred once. The genes are TRBV6-6 and TRBJ1-5, with 9 bases aligning to TRBD1. With 8 bases clipped from V and 4 bases from J, the junction kept 6 bases outside the gene matches. The germline CDR1 and CDR2 sequences are MNHNY and SVGAGI (reference sequence). The CDR3 loop spans 14 amino acids. The CDR3, as DNA: TGTGCCAGCGGAGGACAGGGGAAGAATCAGCCCCAGCATTTT. Residues: CASGGQGKNQPQHF.

V and J are TRBV18 and TRBJ1-2; possibly TRBD1 for D (6 bases). CDR3 length: 15 residues. The germline CDR1 and CDR2 sequences are KGHSH and LQKENI. V was trimmed by 4 bases and J by 3 bases, leaving 15 bases between them. Here the CDR3 reads CASSLSRDTYYGYTF. As DNA, the CDR3 is TGTGCCAGCTCACTTTCCCGGGACACCTACTATGGCTACACCTTC.

V and J are TRBV5-1 and TRBJ1-2; 7 nucleotides match TRBD1. J was trimmed by 4 bases and V by 0 bases; bases with no gene match: 9. The CDR3 sequence is 16 residues long. Germline CDR1 is SGHRS and CDR2 is YFSETQ. The CDR3 nucleotides are TGCGCCAGCAGCTTGGGGGACCGGGACAGACTCTATGGCTACACCTTC. Translated: CASSLGDRDRLYGYTF. The full variable domain, completed using reference TRBV5-1 and TRBJ1-2, is KAGVTQTPRYLIKTRGQQVTLSCSPISGHRSVSWYQQTPGQGLQFLFEYFSETQRNKGNFPGRFSGRQFSNSRSEMNVSTLELGDSALYLCASSLGDRDRLYGYTFGSGTRLTVV.

V usage is TRBV19 and J usage is TRBJ2-6, with 8 bases fitting TRBD1. The CDR3 sequence is 18 residues long. The germline gives CDR1 LNHDA, CDR2 SQIVND (reference sequence). Trimming removed 3 bases from V and 0 bases from J; junction bases left unmatched: 7. In nucleotides, the CDR3 is TGTGCCAGTAGTATCACAGCAGGGGGCCTCTCTGGGGCCAACGTCCTGACTTTC. Encoded protein: CASSITAGGLSGANVLTF.

This clone was found a few times. This chain connects TRBV5-1 to TRBJ2-2; 9 bases agree with TRBD2. Per germline, CDR1 SGHRS and CDR2 YFSETQ. This CDR3 is built from 17 residues. Trimming removed 4 bases from V and 0 bases from J; junction bases left unmatched: 7. Here the CDR3 reads CASSPRGGAANTGELFF. The CDR3 DNA reads as TGCGCCAGCAGCCCGCGGGGGGGGGCAGCGAACACCGGGGAGCTGTTTTTT. The whole variable domain, remainder taken from reference TRBV5-1 and TRBJ2-2, is KAGVTQTPRYLIKTRGQQVTLSCSPISGHRSVSWYQQTPGQGLQFLFEYFSETQRNKGNFPGRFSGRQFSNSRSEMNVSTLELGDSALYLCASSPRGGAANTGELFFGEGSRLTVL.

The V and J genes are TRBV28 and TRBJ1-5; 8 positions match TRBD1. The length of the CDR3 is 15 residues. The germline V gene has CDR1 MDHEN and CDR2 SYDVKM. The trim removed 2 bases at V and 5 bases at J, leaving 5 bases unmatched. The CDR3 sequence is CASSLLDRVHQPQHF. DNA for the CDR3: TGTGCCAGCAGTTTACTGGACAGGGTCCATCAGCCCCAGCATTTT.

CDR3 in amino acids: CSVRFDRTLGGYTF. CDR3 coding DNA: TGCAGCGTTCGGTTCGATCGCACTTTGGGAGGCTACACCTTC. The J gene is TRBJ1-2, the V gene TRBV29-1; D remains ambiguous. Germline V CDR1 and CDR2: SQVTM, ANQGSEA. This CDR3 comprises 14 residues. The germline V and J ends were trimmed by 5 bases and 8 bases, with 21 bases remaining between them.

The chain is built from TRBV7-2 and TRBJ2-7; D ambiguous. Germline V gene data show CDR1 as SGHTA and CDR2 as FQGNSA. This CDR3 spans 15 amino acids. Trimming removed 5 bases from V and 4 bases from J, with 18 bases in between. This CDR3 is CASSPTAAGAYEQYV. The CDR3 nucleotides read TGTGCCAGCAGCCCAACCGCGGCAGGCGCATACGAGCAGTACGTC.

The V gene is TRBV5-1, the J gene TRBJ1-2; TRBD1 aligns across 9 bases. J was trimmed by 2 bases and V by 0 bases; bases with no gene match: 2. Germline V CDR1 and CDR2: SGHRS, YFSETQ. The CDR3 covers 15 residues. The CDR3 DNA is TGCGCCAGCAGCTTGGTGACAGGGGGAAACTATGGCTACACCTTC. This encodes CASSLVTGGNYGYTF.

The rearrangement joins TRBV5-6 to TRBJ2-3; 9 positions agree with TRBD1. J was trimmed by 4 bases and V by 2 bases; bases with no gene match: 11. CDR3 length: 17 residues. CDR1 is SGHDT, CDR2 YYEEEE, per germline. DNA of the CDR3: TGTGCCAGCAGCTTATTTTACAGGGGGCATGTTGCAGATACGCAGTATTTT. Its translation is CASSLFYRGHVADTQYF.

The chain is built from TRBV4-3 and TRBJ2-7; D is perhaps TRBD1 (5 bases). This CDR3 region has 15 residues. The germline V gene has CDR1 LGHNA and CDR2 YSLEER. V lost 0 bases and J lost 5, with 14 bases in between. The CDR3 nucleotides are TGCGCCAGCAGCCAAGAACCAGGGAACGTCCACGAGCAGTACGTC. Translation: CASSQEPGNVHEQYV.

V gene TRBV28 combines with J gene TRBJ2-1; 7 bases match TRBD1. V was clipped by 3 bases and J by 4 bases; unmatched bases: 0. Germline V lookup: CDR1 MDHEN, CDR2 SYDVKM. The CDR3 is 13 residues long. CDR3 residues: CASSLDRYNEQFF. The CDR3 nucleotides are TGTGCCAGCAGTTTGGACAGGTACAATGAGCAGTTCTTC.

The J gene is TRBJ2-4, the V gene TRBV4-3, with D possibly matching TRBD1 (6 bases). CDR1 LGHNA and CDR2 YSLEER come from the germline V gene. This CDR3 region has 16 residues. V gave up 2 bases and J gave up 8 bases, with 19 bases separating them. The CDR3 coding sequence is TGCGCCAGCAGCCAAAACAACTGGGGGCTTGGGGACATTCAGTACTTC. Encoded protein: CASSQNNWGLGDIQYF.

The chain has TRBV7-2 and TRBJ2-1, with D perhaps TRBD2 (6 bases). The germline gives CDR1 SGHTA, CDR2 FQGNSA. V was pared by 1 base and J by 10 bases, with 11 bases between. The CDR3 is 13 amino acids. DNA of the CDR3: TGTGCCAGCAGCTTAGTGTTCCGGGGGGAGCAGTTCTTC. It translates to CASSLVFRGEQFF.

J is TRBJ1-2 and V is TRBV6-5; D may be TRBD1 (5 bases). Trimming removed 2 bases from V and 7 bases from J, with 11 bases in between. The CDR3 covers 13 residues. Germline V gives CDR1 MNHEY, CDR2 SVGAGI. In nucleotides, the CDR3 is TGTGCCAGCAGTTACCCCGGGACGAGTGGCTACACCTTC. It encodes CASSYPGTSGYTF.

This rearrangement joins TRBV6-5 to TRBJ2-2; D uncertain. The CDR3 is 14 amino acids. Trimming left V 10 bases short and J 2 bases short, with 14 bases between. Germline CDR1 reads MNHEY; CDR2 reads SVGAGI. CDR3 sequence: CAIRRQVNTGELFF. CDR3 DNA: TGTGCCATCCGTCGGCAGGTTAACACCGGGGAGCTGTTTTTT.

On this clone itself: The sample contains more than one DNA sequence encoding this CDR3. The rearrangement links TRBV6-1 to TRBJ2-2; D is undetermined. V lost 1 base to trimming and J lost 5 bases, with 2 bases between them. The CDR3 sequence is 12 residues long. Germline CDR1 is MNHNS and CDR2 is SASEGT. Here the CDR3 DNA reads TGTGCCAGCAGTGAAGGGACCGGGGAGCTGTTTTTT. Its protein product is CASSEGTGELFF.

The chain links TRBV2 to TRBJ2-3; 10 bases match TRBD2. Germline V lookup: CDR1 SNHLY, CDR2 FYNNEI. V dropped 2 bases and J dropped 5; count of bases not matched to a gene: 7. The CDR3 is 16 residues long. Here the CDR3 reads CASSEIERGGQDTQYF. As DNA, the CDR3 is TGTGCCAGCAGTGAAATTGAGCGGGGGGGCCAAGATACGCAGTATTTT.

This clone was found once. The chain combines TRBV24-1 with TRBJ1-6; TRBD1 agrees at 7 bases. Trimming cost V 4 bases and J 8 bases; bases outside gene matches: 10. The CDR3 has 16 residues. Germline CDR1 is KGHDR and CDR2 is SFDVKD. The chain's CDR3 is CATSDSRQGSDSPLHF. In DNA form, the CDR3 reads TGTGCCACCAGTGACTCAAGACAGGGATCGGATTCACCCCTCCACTTT.

A single count supports this clone. The chain has TRBV5-1 and TRBJ1-1; no clear D. The CDR3 is 13 amino acids. Deletions cut 4 bases from V and 1 base from J, with 8 bases between. CDR1 is SGHRS, CDR2 YFSETQ, per germline. The chain's CDR3 is CASSRNSNTEAFF. CDR3 in DNA: TGCGCCAGCAGCAGGAACTCGAACACTGAAGCTTTCTTT.

The chain has TRBV18 and TRBJ1-1; 8 positions agree with TRBD1. The germline V gene encodes CDR1 KGHSH and CDR2 LQKENI. Germline trimming cut 1 base from V and 7 bases from J; bases unmatched to any gene: 8. The CDR3 totals 15 residues. This CDR3 reads CASSPLVQGASEAFF. The CDR3 DNA sequence: TGTGCCAGCTCACCACTAGTTCAGGGGGCTAGTGAAGCTTTCTTT. The full variable domain, rest sourced from reference TRBV18 and TRBJ1-1, is NAGVMQNPRHLVRRRGQEARLRCSPMKGHSHVYWYRQLPEEGLKFMVYLQKENIIDESGMPKERFSAEFPKEGPSILRIQQVVRGDSAAYFCASSPLVQGASEAFFGQGTRLTVV.

The rearrangement links TRBV6-2 or TRBV6-3 to TRBJ1-2, with 9 bases aligning to TRBD1. The CDR3 has 14 amino acids. Germline V lookup: CDR1 MNHEY, CDR2 SVGEGT. The ends lost 0 bases at V and 4 bases at J; junction bases unmatched: 0. CDR3 coding DNA: TGTGCCAGCAGTTACTCACAGGGGGCCTATGGCTACACCTTC. Translating it yields CASSYSQGAYGYTF.

The gene calls are TRBV11-1 and TRBJ2-7; D gene unclear. Germline V gene lookup returns CDR1 SGHAT and CDR2 FQDESV (reference sequence). The CDR3 is made up of 14 amino acids. The V gene lost 6 bases and the J gene lost 7 bases, with 19 bases spanning the gap. The CDR3 DNA reads TGTGCCAGCAGTCAGACGAAAACCCTAGGGGAGCAGTACGTC. This sequence encodes CASSQTKTLGEQYV.

The chain couples TRBV30 to TRBJ1-3; D is uncertain. Trimming pared 0 bases from V and 0 bases from J, leaving 3 bases between. The CDR3 extends over 13 amino acids. Germline CDR1 reads GTSNPN; CDR2 reads SVGIG (reference sequence). CDR3 sequence (DNA): TGTGCCTGGAGTGTAAGCTCTGGAAACACCATATATTTT. Amino acids: CAWSVSSGNTIYF.

The J gene is TRBJ1-3, the V gene TRBV4-3; D ambiguous. The CDR3 has 17 amino acids. V lost 0 bases and J 0 bases, leaving 12 bases between the germline ends. The germline CDR1 and CDR2 sequences are LGHNA and YSLEER. The CDR3 DNA reads TGCGCCAGCAGCCAAGATACAACAGCTTACTCTGGAAACACCATATATTTT. The encoded protein is CASSQDTTAYSGNTIYF.

This rearrangement joins TRBV19 to TRBJ1-3; D uncertain. The ends were cut back, 4 bases at V and 2 bases at J, with 12 bases in the middle. The CDR3 contains 15 residues. CDR1 and CDR2 (germline): LNHDA, SQIVND (reference sequence). CDR3 sequence reads: CASSREVLTGNTIYF. The CDR3 coding sequence is TGTGCCAGTAGTAGGGAGGTCCTTACTGGAAACACCATATATTTT.

This clone was recorded a few times. The chain carries TRBV28 and TRBJ1-5, with unresolved D. The CDR3 runs 11 residues. Between the trimmed V and J ends, which lost 3 bases and 4 bases, there was a span of 1 base. The germline CDR1 and CDR2 sequences are MDHEN and SYDVKM. The DNA of the CDR3 is TGTGCCAGCAGTTTGAATCAGCCCCAGCATTTT. It is translated as CASSLNQPQHF.

The table lists this clone with a count of one. The gene calls are TRBV27 and TRBJ2-5, with D possibly matching TRBD1 (6 bases). Germline assignment: CDR1 MNHEY and CDR2 SMNVEV (reference sequence). The CDR3 totals 14 residues. The V and J ends lost 5 bases and 1 base respectively, with 11 bases between them. CDR3 bases: TGTGCCAGCAGTCAGAACAGGGTCCAAGAGACCCAGTACTTC. This sequence encodes CASSQNRVQETQYF.